This T cell receptor (beta chain) is drawn from a study of blood T cells in healthy people across ages. Study-level points and caveats: With naive T cell percentage, TCR beta diversity showed a strong correlation.

Germline values: CDR1 SEHNR, CDR2 FQNEAQ (reference sequence). This CDR3 comprises 15 residues. For this clonotype: Its antigen is as yet unknown.

A second PCR of roughly 7 to 11 cycles used a sample-barcoded 5' primer and a J-beta primer mix. TCRdb redid the calling of the 5' RACE reads with MiXCR, one entry per CDR3 protein. The sample lists some 800,000 distinct CDR3 sequences; around 25% were seen once. Another study also made use of these data, one on T cells of mothers and their children.

This sequence joins TRBV7-9 and TRBJ2-5, with a possible D match to TRBD1 (5 bases). The J call may be wrong; the DNA end is better matched by TRBJ2-1. The sequence was collected from a boy aged 5-17 years in good health. The sequenced material came from blood. The CDR3 region is CASSLAGRAWDEQFF. The CDR3 DNA is TGTGCCAGCAGCTTAGCAGGCAGGGCGTGGGATGAGCAGTTCTTC.